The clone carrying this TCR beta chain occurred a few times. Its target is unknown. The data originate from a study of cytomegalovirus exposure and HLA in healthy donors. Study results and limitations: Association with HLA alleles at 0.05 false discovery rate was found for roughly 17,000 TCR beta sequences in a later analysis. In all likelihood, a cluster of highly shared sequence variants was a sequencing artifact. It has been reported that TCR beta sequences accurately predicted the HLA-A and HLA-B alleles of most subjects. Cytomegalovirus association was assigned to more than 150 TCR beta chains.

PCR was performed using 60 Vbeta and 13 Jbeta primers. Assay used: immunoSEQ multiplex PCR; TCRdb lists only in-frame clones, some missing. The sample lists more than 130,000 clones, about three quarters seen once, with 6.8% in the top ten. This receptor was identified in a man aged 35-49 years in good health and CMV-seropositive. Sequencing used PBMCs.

CDR3 in amino acids: CASSLLAGYSYEQYF. In DNA, the CDR3 is TGTGCCAGCAGCTTGCTAGCGGGGTACTCCTACGAGCAGTACTTC. This chain joins TRBV7-8 and TRBJ2-7; 9 positions match TRBD2. Trimming removed 3 bases from V and 0 bases from J; junction bases left unmatched: 3. The CDR3 totals 15 residues. Per germline, CDR1 SGHVS and CDR2 FQNEAQ.